Listed here are 15 T cell receptor beta chains from one sample, sequenced in a study of CD8+CD57+ T cells in acquired aplastic anemia. TCR beta VDJ combinations and CDR3 sequences were profiled from genomic DNA. Each CDR3 protein gets one entry after TCRdb re-called the reads with MiXCR. The sample has approximately 180,000 distinct CDR3 sequences, around half seen once. Sequencing was done on patients that had shown CD8+CD57+ cell expansion by flow cytometry. The source material was sorted CD4+, CD8+, or CD8+CD57+ T cells (not recorded which) from PBMCs. The receptors were gathered from a human donor with aplastic anemia.

The rearrangement links TRBV19 to TRBJ2-6; a possible D gene is TRBD1 (6 bases). Looked up from germline, CDR1 is LNHDA and CDR2 is SQIVND (reference sequence). Trimming removed 3 bases at V and 0 bases at J, with 15 bases between. The CDR3 runs 18 residues. The CDR3 here is CASSISQGVDSGANVLTF. DNA of the CDR3: TGTGCCAGTAGTATTTCACAGGGTGTGGACTCTGGGGCCAACGTCCTGACTTTC. Full variable domain (outside the CDR3, taken from reference TRBV19 and TRBJ2-6): DGGITQSPKYLFRKEGQNVTLSCEQNLNHDAMYWYRQDPGQGLRLIYYSQIVNDFQKGDIAEGYSVSREKKESFPLTVTSAQKNPTAFYLCASSISQGVDSGANVLTFGAGSRLTVL.

The table lists this clonotype with a few counts. The gene calls are TRBV12-3 or TRBV12-4 and TRBJ1-3; a weak D match, TRBD1 (6 bases). Trimming pared 6 bases from V and 0 bases from J, leaving 18 bases between. There are 17 residues in the CDR3. This chain's CDR3 is CASSLRQAGNSGNTIYF. The CDR3 nucleotides read TGTGCCAGCAGCCTAAGACAGGCGGGGAACTCTGGAAACACCATATATTTT.

J is TRBJ2-3 and V is TRBV2; a possible D gene is TRBD1 (6 bases). Germline V gene data show CDR1 as SNHLY and CDR2 as FYNNEI. V lost 5 bases to trimming and J lost 4 bases, with 19 bases between them. CDR3 length equals 16 residues. CDR3 nucleotide sequence: TGTGCCAGCAGTCGACACGGACAGTTGAGGGCAGATACGCAGTATTTT. It is translated as CASSRHGQLRADTQYF.

This clonotype was detected ten times or more. The chain joins TRBV12-3 or TRBV12-4 to TRBJ2-2, with 10 bases aligning to TRBD1. V shed 5 bases and J 6 bases; nucleotides not matched to a gene: 6. There are 15 residues in the CDR3. CDR3: CASSVDRGRPGELFF. The CDR3 nucleotides are TGTGCCAGCAGTGTCGACAGGGGGCGCCCCGGGGAGCTGTTTTTT.

This clonotype has at least ten counts. The chain joins TRBV15 to TRBJ2-2; weak D call: TRBD1 (5 bases). The CDR3 contains 16 residues. The V end was cut by 4 bases, the J end by 2 bases, with 14 bases between. Per germline, CDR1 LNHNV and CDR2 YYDKDF (reference sequence). The CDR3 here is CATSTWGHVNTGELFF. DNA of the CDR3: TGTGCCACCAGCACGTGGGGCCATGTTAACACCGGGGAGCTGTTTTTT. Based on the CDR3 plus reference TRBV15 and TRBJ2-2, the full variable domain is DAMVIQNPRYQVTQFGKPVTLSCSQTLNHNVMYWYQQKSSQAPKLLFHYYDKDFNNEADTPDNFQSRRPNTSFCFLDIRSPGLGDTAMYLCATSTWGHVNTGELFFGEGSRLTVL.

This clonotype was observed many times. CDR3 bases: TGTGCCACCAGCAGTGGGGCGAGGGGGAGCTCCTACAATGAGCAGTTCTTC. Encoded protein: CATSSGARGSSYNEQFF. The chain is built from TRBV15 and TRBJ2-1; tentative D call: TRBD1 (6 bases). Per the germline V gene, CDR1 is LNHNV and CDR2 is YYDKDF (reference sequence). CDR3 length: 17 amino acids. The V gene lost 3 bases and the J gene lost 0 bases, with 15 bases spanning the gap.

The chain carries TRBV2 and TRBJ1-1, with D hard to call. Germline CDR1 reads SNHLY; CDR2 reads FYNNEI. The CDR3 covers 13 residues. V lost 4 bases and J 1 base, leaving 7 bases between the germline ends. CDR3: CASSALWNTEAFF. Here the CDR3 DNA reads TGTGCCAGCAGTGCTCTCTGGAACACTGAAGCTTTCTTT.

About this clonotype: The junction and the germline gene differ at one end; a read error may be behind it. V is TRBV2 and J is TRBJ2-1; D unclear. Germline CDR1 is SNHLY and CDR2 is FYNNEI. The CDR3 has 15 residues. The CDR3 sequence: CAGRPELSSYNEQFF. The CDR3 coding sequence is TGTGCCGGCAGACCCGAATTGAGCTCCTACAATGAGCAGTTCTTC.

The chain links TRBV9 to TRBJ2-3; no clear D gene. The germline V gene encodes CDR1 SGDLS and CDR2 YYNGEE. This CDR3 is 14 amino acids long. The ends were cut back, 0 bases at V and 4 bases at J, with 9 bases in the middle. The CDR3 spells CASSVGVAADTQYF. The CDR3 DNA reads as TGTGCCAGCAGCGTAGGGGTAGCAGCAGATACGCAGTATTTT. The full variable domain, in which reference TRBV9 and TRBJ2-3 provide the parts outside the CDR3, is DSGVTQTPKHLITATGQRVTLRCSPRSGDLSVYWYQQSLDQGLQFLIQYYNGEERAKGNILERFSAQQFPDLHSELNLSSLELGDSALYFCASSVGVAADTQYFGPGTRLTVL.

Ten or more counts support this clonotype. For the CDR3, the DNA is TGTGCCAGCAGCCTGTTAGGGGCAGGCTTAAACACTGAAGCTTTCTTT. Encoded protein: CASSLLGAGLNTEAFF. The genes are TRBV5-4 and TRBJ1-1; TRBD1 is a possible D gene (5 bases). This CDR3 has 16 amino acids. Germline values: CDR1 SGHNT, CDR2 YYREEE (reference sequence). Trimming took 4 bases from V and 2 from J, leaving 18 bases between them.

This clonotype was recorded many times. The chain uses TRBV5-8 and TRBJ1-4; D perhaps matches TRBD1 (6 bases). The CDR3 extends over 13 amino acids. Germline CDR1 reads SGHTS; CDR2 reads YDEGEE. Trimming shortened V by 4 bases and J by 8 bases, and 12 bases separated the two germline ends. CDR3 protein: CASSPYRDEKLFF. CDR3 DNA: TGTGCCAGCAGCCCCTACAGGGACGAAAAACTGTTTTTT.

V and J are TRBV4-1 and TRBJ1-6; D gene unclear. V lost 0 bases to trimming and J lost 8 bases, with 5 bases between them. The CDR3 extends over 13 amino acids. Germline lookup yields CDR1 MGHRA and CDR2 YSYEKL. The CDR3 DNA sequence: TGCGCCAGCAGCCAAGAGAGGGATTCACCCCTCCACTTT. Protein: CASSQERDSPLHF.

This clonotype occurred many times. The CDR3 here is CASSANTAEAFF. The CDR3 bases are TGTGCCAGCAGCGCCAACACGGCTGAAGCTTTCTTT. The chain uses TRBV13 and TRBJ1-1; the D is unclear. With 5 bases removed from V and 6 bases from J, the gap between germline ends came to 10 bases. Germline V CDR1 and CDR2: PRHDT, FYEKMQ (reference sequence). The CDR3 runs 12 residues.

This clonotype has at least ten counts. V usage is TRBV7-3 and J usage is TRBJ1-2; 7 bases are a match to TRBD1. From germline, CDR1 is SGHTA and CDR2 FQGTGA. There are 15 residues in the CDR3. With V trimmed by 5 bases and J by 5 bases, 11 bases remained unmatched. The CDR3, as DNA: TGTGCCAGCAGCCCAGGGGGGAGTCAGGTGTATGGCTACACCTTC. Its translation: CASSPGGSQVYGYTF.

There are a few counts of this clonotype. Possible read error: a much larger clone is one base away. V usage is TRBV19 and J usage is TRBJ1-2, with a weak D call TRBD1 (5 bases). The germline CDR1 and CDR2 sequences are LNHDA and SQIVND (reference sequence). The CDR3 is 15 residues long. CDR3 DNA: TGTGCCAGTAAAAACCTTGCGGACAATAACTATGGCTACGCCTTC. This sequence encodes CASKNLADNNYGYAF.